The clone carrying this T cell receptor beta chain has only one observation. Positively selected for CCR7, the CD45RO-negative cells used as naive CD8 cells excluded terminally differentiated effector memory CD45RA+ cells. Adult donors, all healthy and HIV-negative, had no recent acute infections or vaccinations. The entry originates in a study of shared clonotypes between healthy human individuals. Study details: Those who served as donors were a couple of women and a few men between the ages of 18 and 49.

Assay execution proceeded at the deep level. Profiling relied on immunoSEQ multiplex PCR, and the TCRdb table lists in-frame clones only, not all of them. Of millions of clones listed, roughly 95% are singletons. The CDR3 consists of 18 residues. V lost 1 base to trimming and J lost 4 bases; unmatched junction nucleotides: 13. CDR1 and CDR2 from the germline V gene are SEHNR and FQNEAQ (reference sequence). This receptor was identified in a man aged 18-30 years in good health. Material for sequencing was naive CD8+ T cells sorted from blood. The chain carries TRBV7-9 and TRBJ2-7; TRBD1 aligns across 10 bases. CDR3 loop: CASSLDEVTGQGWYEQYF. Here the CDR3 DNA reads TGTGCCAGCAGCTTAGACGAGGTGACGGGACAGGGGTGGTACGAGCAGTACTTC.